This T cell receptor (beta chain) was captured in a study of Tregs in tolerant kidney transplant recipients. This CDR3 has 14 residues. After removal of 2 bases from V and 2 bases from J, the junction contained 2 bases not matched to a gene. Per the germline V gene, CDR1 is MNHEY and CDR2 is SVGAGI. Sequencing used immunoSEQ multiplex PCR; TCRdb keeps in-frame clones, though not all of them. There are under 85,000 clones in the sample; 85% to 90% occur only once, and about 0.37% lies in the top ten. The source is a human donor who received a combined kidney and bone marrow transplant. The chain carries TRBV6-5 and TRBJ2-7, with TRBD1 identical over 8 bases. Source: CD4+ T cells from blood, taken before the transplant. In DNA, the CDR3 is TGTGCCAGCAGTTACCGGACAGGGACCTACGAGCAGTACTTC. Translated, it gives CASSYRTGTYEQYF.